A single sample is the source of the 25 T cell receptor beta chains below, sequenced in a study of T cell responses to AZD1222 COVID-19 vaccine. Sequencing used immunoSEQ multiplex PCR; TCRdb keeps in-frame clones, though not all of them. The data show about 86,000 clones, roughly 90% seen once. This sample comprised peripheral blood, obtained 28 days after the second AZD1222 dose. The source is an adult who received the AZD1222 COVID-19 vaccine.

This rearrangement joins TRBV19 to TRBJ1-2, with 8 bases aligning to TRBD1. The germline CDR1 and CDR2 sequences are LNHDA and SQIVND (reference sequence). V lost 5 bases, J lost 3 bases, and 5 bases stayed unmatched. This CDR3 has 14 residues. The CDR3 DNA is TGTGCCAGTAGTCCTCAGACAGGGGACTATGGCTACACCTTC. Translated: CASSPQTGDYGYTF.

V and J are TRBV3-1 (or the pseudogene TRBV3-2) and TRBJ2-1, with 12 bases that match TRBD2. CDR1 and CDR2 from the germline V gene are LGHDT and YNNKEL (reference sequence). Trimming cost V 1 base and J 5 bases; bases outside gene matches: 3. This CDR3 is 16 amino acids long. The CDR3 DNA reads TGTGCCAGCAGCCAAGCCAGACTAGCGGGGGACAATGAGCAGTTCTTC. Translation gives CASSQARLAGDNEQFF.

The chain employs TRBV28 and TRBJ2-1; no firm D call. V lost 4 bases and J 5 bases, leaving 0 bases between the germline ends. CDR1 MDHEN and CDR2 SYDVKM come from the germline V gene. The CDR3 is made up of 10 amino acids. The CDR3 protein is CASSYNEQFF. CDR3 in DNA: TGTGCCAGCAGTTACAATGAGCAGTTCTTC.

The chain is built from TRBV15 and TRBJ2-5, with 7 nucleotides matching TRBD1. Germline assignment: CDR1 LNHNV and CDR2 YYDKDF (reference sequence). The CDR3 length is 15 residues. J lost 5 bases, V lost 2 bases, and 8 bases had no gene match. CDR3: CATSRRRQGRETQYF. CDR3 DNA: TGTGCCACCAGCAGACGCAGACAGGGAAGGGAGACCCAGTACTTC.

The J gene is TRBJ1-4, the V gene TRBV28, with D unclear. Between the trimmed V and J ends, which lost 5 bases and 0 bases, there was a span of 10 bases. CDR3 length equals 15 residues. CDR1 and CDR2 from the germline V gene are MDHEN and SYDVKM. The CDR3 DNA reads TGTGCCAGCAGTACCGACGGGGCAACTAATGAAAAACTGTTTTTT. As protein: CASSTDGATNEKLFF.

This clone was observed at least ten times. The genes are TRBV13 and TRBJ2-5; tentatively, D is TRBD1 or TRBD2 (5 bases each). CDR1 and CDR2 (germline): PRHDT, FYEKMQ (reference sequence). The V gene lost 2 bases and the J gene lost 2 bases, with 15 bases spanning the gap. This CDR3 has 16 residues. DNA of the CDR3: TGTGCCAGCAGCTTAATCGGTCCGGGGCTTCAAGAGACCCAGTACTTC. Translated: CASSLIGPGLQETQYF.

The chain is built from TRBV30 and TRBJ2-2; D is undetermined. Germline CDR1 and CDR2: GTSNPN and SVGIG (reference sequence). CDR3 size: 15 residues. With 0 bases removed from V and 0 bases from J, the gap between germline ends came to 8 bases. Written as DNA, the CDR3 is TGTGCCTGGAGTGTACTGCCCGCGAACACCGGGGAGCTGTTTTTT. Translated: CAWSVLPANTGELFF.

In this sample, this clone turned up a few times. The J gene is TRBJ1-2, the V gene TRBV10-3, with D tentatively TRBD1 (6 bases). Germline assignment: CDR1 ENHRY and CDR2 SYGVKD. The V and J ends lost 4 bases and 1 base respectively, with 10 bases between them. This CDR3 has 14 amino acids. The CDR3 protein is CAISGPGVNYGYTF. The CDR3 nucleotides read TGTGCCATCAGTGGTCCAGGGGTTAACTATGGCTACACCTTC.

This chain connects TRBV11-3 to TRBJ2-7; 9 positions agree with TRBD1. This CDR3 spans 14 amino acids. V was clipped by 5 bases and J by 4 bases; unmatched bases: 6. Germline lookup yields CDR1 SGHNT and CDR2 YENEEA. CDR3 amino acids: CASSPRTGEYEQYF. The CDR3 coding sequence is TGTGCCAGCAGCCCCCGGACAGGGGAGTACGAGCAGTACTTC.

CDR3: CASSRDGANYGYTF. In DNA, the CDR3 is TGTGCCAGCAGCCGCGACGGGGCGAACTATGGCTACACCTTC. The rearrangement joins TRBV28 to TRBJ1-2, with D maybe TRBD1 (5 bases). Germline CDR1 MDHEN, CDR2 SYDVKM. Trimming took off 6 bases at V and 2 bases at J, with 13 bases between the two ends. The length of the CDR3 is 14 residues.

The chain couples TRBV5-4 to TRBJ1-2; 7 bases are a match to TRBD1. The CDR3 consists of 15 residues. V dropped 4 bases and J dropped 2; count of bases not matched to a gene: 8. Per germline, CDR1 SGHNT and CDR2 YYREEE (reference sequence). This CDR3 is CASSEPGQHNYGYTF. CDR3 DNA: TGTGCCAGCAGCGAACCGGGACAGCACAACTATGGCTACACCTTC.

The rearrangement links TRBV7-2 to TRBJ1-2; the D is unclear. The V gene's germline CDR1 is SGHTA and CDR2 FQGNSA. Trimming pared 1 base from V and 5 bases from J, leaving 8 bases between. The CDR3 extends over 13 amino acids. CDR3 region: CASSLGWDYGYTF. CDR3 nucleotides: TGTGCCAGCAGCTTAGGATGGGATTATGGCTACACCTTC.

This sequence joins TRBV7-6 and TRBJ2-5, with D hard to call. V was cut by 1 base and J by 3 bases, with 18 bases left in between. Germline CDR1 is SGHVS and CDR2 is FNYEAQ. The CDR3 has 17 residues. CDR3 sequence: CASSLVGYTKGEETQYF. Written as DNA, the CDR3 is TGTGCCAGCAGCTTAGTAGGGTACACAAAGGGCGAAGAGACCCAGTACTTC. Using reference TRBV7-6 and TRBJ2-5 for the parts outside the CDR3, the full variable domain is GAGVSQSPRYKVTKRGQDVALRCDPISGHVSLYWYRQALGQGPEFLTYFNYEAQQDKSGLPNDRFSAERPEGSISTLTIQRTEQRDSAMYRCASSLVGYTKGEETQYFGPGTRLLVL.

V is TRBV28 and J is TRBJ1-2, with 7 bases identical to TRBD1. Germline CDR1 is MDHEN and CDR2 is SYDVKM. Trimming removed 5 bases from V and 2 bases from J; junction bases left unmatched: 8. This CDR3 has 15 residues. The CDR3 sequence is CASSPHQGENYGYTF. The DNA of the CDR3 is TGTGCCAGCAGTCCCCACCAGGGGGAAAACTATGGCTACACCTTC.

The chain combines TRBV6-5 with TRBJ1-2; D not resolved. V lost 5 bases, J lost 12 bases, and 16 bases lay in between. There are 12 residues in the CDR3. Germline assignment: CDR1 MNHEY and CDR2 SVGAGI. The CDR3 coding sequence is TGTGCCAGCAGTCCGCCGTTCGGGGTAAACACCTTC. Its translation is CASSPPFGVNTF.

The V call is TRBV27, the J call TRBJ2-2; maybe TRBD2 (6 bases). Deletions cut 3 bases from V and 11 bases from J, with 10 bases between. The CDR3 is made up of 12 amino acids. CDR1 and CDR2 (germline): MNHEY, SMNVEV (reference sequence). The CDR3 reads CASSFISGELFF. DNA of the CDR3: TGTGCCAGCAGTTTCATTAGCGGAGAGCTGTTTTTT.

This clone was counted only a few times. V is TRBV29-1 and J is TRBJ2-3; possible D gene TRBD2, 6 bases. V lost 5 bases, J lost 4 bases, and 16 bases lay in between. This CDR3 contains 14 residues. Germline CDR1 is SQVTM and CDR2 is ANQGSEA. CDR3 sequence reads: CSVMAVAVADTQYF. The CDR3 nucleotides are TGCAGCGTTATGGCGGTAGCGGTCGCAGATACGCAGTATTTT.

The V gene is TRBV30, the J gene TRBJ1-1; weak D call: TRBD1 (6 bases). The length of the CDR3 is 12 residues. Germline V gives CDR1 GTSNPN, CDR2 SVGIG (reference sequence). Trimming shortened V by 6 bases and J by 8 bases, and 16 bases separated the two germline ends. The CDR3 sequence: CACDPDRIEAFF. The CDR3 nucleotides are TGTGCCTGCGACCCCGACAGGATAGAAGCTTTCTTT.

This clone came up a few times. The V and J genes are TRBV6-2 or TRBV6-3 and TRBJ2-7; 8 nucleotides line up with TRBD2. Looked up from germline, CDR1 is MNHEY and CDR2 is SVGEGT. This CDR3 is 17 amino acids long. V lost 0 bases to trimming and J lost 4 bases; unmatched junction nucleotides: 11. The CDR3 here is CASSYSISGVHQYEQYF. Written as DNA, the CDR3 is TGTGCCAGCAGTTACTCGATTAGCGGGGTGCATCAGTACGAGCAGTACTTC.

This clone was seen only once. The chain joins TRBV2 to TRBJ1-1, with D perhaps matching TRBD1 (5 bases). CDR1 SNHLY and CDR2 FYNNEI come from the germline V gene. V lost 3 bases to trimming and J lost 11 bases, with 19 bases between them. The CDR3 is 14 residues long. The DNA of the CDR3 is TGTGCCAGCAGTGATCAGGGAACCACCATCAAGGCTTTCTTT. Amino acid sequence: CASSDQGTTIKAFF.

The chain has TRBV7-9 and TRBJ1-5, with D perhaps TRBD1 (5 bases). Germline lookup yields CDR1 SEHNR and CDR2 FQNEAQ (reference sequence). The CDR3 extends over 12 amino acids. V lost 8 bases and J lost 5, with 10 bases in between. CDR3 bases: TGTGCCAGCGCCAGGGAGGATCAGCCCCAGCATTTT. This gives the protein CASAREDQPQHF.

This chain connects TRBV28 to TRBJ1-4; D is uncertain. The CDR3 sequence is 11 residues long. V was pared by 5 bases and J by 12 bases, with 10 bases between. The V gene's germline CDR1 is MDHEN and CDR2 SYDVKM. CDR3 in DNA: TGTGCCAGCAGTCTCTTAAGAGAACTGTTTTTT. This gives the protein CASSLLRELFF.

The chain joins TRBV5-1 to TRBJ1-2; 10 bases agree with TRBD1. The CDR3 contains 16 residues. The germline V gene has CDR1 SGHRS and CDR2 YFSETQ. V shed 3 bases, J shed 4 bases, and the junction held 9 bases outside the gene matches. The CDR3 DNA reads TGCGCCAGCAGCTACCTCGGACAGGGGGGGTCCTATGGCTACACCTTC. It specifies CASSYLGQGGSYGYTF.

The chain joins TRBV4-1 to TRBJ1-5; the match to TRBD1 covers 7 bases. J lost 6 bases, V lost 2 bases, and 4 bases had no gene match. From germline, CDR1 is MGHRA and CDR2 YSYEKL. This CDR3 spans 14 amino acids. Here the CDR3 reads CASSQRQGGQPQHF. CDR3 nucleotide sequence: TGCGCCAGCAGCCAAAGACAGGGAGGTCAGCCCCAGCATTTT.

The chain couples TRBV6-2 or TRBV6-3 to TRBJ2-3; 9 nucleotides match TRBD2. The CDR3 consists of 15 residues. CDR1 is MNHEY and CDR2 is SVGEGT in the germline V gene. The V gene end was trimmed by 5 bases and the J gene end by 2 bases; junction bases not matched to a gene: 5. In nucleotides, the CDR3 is TGTGCCAGCAGTAGGCTAGCGGGGTACACAGATACGCAGTATTTT. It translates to CASSRLAGYTDTQYF.